The present entry profiles one TCR beta chain with its context. This clone was found once. There is no known antigen for this receptor. The input lacks base qualities; no much larger clone sits a single base away. A second Seattle source provided samples from volunteer blood donors who had recovered from COVID-19. Whole blood was collected in K2EDTA tubes by collaborating institutions according to the institutions' own protocols. For TCRbeta analysis, collaborators shipped samples as frozen whole blood, isolated PBMCs, or DNA extracted from either of those sample types. The germline V gene supplies CDR1 SGHNT and CDR2 YENEEA. V and J are truncated by 5 bases and 3 bases respectively, leaving an intervening sequence of 11 bases. The CDR3 spans 13 residues, from the cysteine through the phenylalanine. CDR3 DNA is the only sequence kept; it has 39 bases, read in frame from the first base. TCRbeta CDR3 regions were amplified from genomic DNA by means of the immunoSEQ Assay, a bias-controlled multiplex PCR. In the authors' own workflow: Nucleated cell counts per sample were estimated from amplification of reference gene primers within the assay. To quantify the absolute abundance of each unique TCRbeta CDR3 rearrangement, sequence reads were collapsed and filtered. For each sample, productive Simpson clonality was calculated by taking the square root of Simpson's diversity index across productive rearrangements. TCRdb holds this immuneACCESS table with in-frame rearrangements only. Some clones are missing; in checked studies, unresolved V genes explain under half, and the rest has no known cause. The V and J calls and clone size come from that table; D and trimming were worked out from the DNA. The sample table records more than 100,000 clones; 80% to 85% of these occur just once. Roughly an eighth of the sample is taken by the ten largest.

This record belongs to a study of blood T cell repertoires in COVID-19 (dated by TCRdb to 2020 to 2022). For the wider study: Samples covering the acute and convalescent phases of COVID-19 were provided by collaborators in the United States, Italy and Spain. The repertoires were released in a freely available public database meant as a resource for research on the immune response to SARS-CoV-2. Where available, HLA class I and class II types were taken from metadata supplied by the sample provider and were not determined by assay-based typing. The samples were drawn from two sources: the first 160 participants of the ongoing ImmuneRACE study, and some 1,300 subjects contributed by 6 global collaborators. The prospective study material was composed of cDNA or gDNA derived from T cells, B-cell-depleted T cells, or PBMCs. The sample metadata nearly always contained a de-identified subject ID, COVID-19 status, age in years and sex. The dataset comprised deeply sampled blood TCRbeta repertoires from subjects exposed to, actively infected with, or recovered from COVID-19. Results the study describes overall, beyond this receptor: The amount of clinical and demographic metadata varied by source and participant and was provided uncurated.

The rearranged chain carries TRBV11-3 and TRBJ2-7; a weak D assignment points to TRBD1 (5 bases agree). This TCR derives from a woman aged 25 to 39 who had recovered from COVID-19. The sample comprised peripheral blood. The sequenced DNA is TGTGCCAGCAGCCCCGGACAATTCTACGAGCAGTACTTC. The encoded protein is CASSPGQFYEQYF.